This T cell receptor beta chain was obtained from a study of T cell clonotyping in hematopoietic cell transplantation. Study results and caveats: Graft donor and pretransplant recipient Inverse Simpson Index values predicted broader posttransplant TCR diversity. No sorting was done, leaving CD4 and CD8 contributions mixed. Pathologically expanded recipient clonotypes increased progressively from day 30 to day 180 as diversity fell. At the given depth, recipient repertoires were over 97% de novo clonotypes.

Here immunoSEQ multiplex PCR was the method, and the copy in TCRdb shows in-frame clones only, minus some. The profile shows 27,000 or so clones, approximately 95% of them singletons. Comments on this clone: Its antigen is unidentified.

Sequenced input: peripheral blood mononuclear cells. The sequence came from a man aged 50-60 years in good health. Some clones in this sample may be carry-over from other donors' samples.

Written as DNA, the CDR3 is TGCGCCAGCAGCCAAGATAGGATCCTCTTATGGGACAGGGGGCAAAGCTATGGCTACACCTTC. The encoded protein is CASSQDRILLWDRGQSYGYTF. The chain joins TRBV4-3 to TRBJ1-2, with TRBD1 matching over 12 bases. Germline CDR1 reads LGHNA; CDR2 reads YSLEER. The CDR3 totals 21 residues. With V trimmed by 0 bases and J by 4 bases, 18 bases remained unmatched.